This entry is about one T cell receptor (beta chain). The CDR3 sequence is 15 residues long. Germline lookup yields CDR1 SGHAT and CDR2 FQNNGV. Trimming took 6 bases from V and 1 from J; bases not matched to a gene: 5. These data originate in a study of siplizumab effects on memory and regulatory T cells. Sequenced by immunoSEQ multiplex PCR; TCRdb stores in-frame clones only, minus some. The sample holds over 100,000 clones, about 91% seen once. The chain links TRBV11-2 to TRBJ2-4; 8 nucleotides agree with TRBD2. Sequencing was done on a sample of Tregs sorted from blood. The TCR originated in a human donor in good health. Written as DNA, the CDR3 is TGTGCCAGCAGATTTAGCGGGACGGCCAAAAACATTCAGTACTTC. Protein sequence: CASRFSGTAKNIQYF.